Listed here is a single T cell receptor (beta chain). Its antigen is undetermined. This specimen belongs to a study of fetal regulatory T cell absence and autoimmunity. Study-wide findings and caveats: Some top pancreas TCR clones were over 80-fold enriched versus cord blood.

The survey-level immunoSEQ assay was used. TCRdb keeps only in-frame clones here, not all; method: immunoSEQ multiplex PCR. The sample gives 95,000 or so clones, approximately 75% of which show up once; less than 2.5% is in the top ten. Source material: pancreas tissue. The sequence derives from a male donor with IPEX syndrome.

CDR3 in DNA: TGTGCCAGCAGCTTCTTAGCGGGAGGGGACAATGAGCAGTTCTTC. Translated: CASSFLAGGDNEQFF. The V call is TRBV11-3, the J call TRBJ2-1; 11 bases agree with TRBD2. Germline assignment: CDR1 SGHNT and CDR2 YENEEA. This CDR3 has 15 amino acids. Unmatched junction bases numbered 3, after V lost 3 bases and J lost 5 bases. Using reference TRBV11-3 and TRBJ2-1 for the parts outside the CDR3, the full variable domain is EAGVVQSPRYKIIEKKQPVAFWCNPISGHNTLYWYLQNLGQGPELLIRYENEEAVDDSQLPKDRFSAERLKGVDSTLKIQPAELGDSAVYLCASSFLAGGDNEQFFGPGTRLTVL.